Below, one TCR beta chain is given with its context. This sample's TCRbeta library carried unique molecular identifier barcodes. TCRdb analysed the PCR reads with MiXCR anew, one entry per CDR3 protein. The sample records a few hundred thousand distinct CDR3 sequences, about a tenth being singletons. This entry comes from a study of T-cell reconstitution after alpha-beta-depleted transplantation in children. CDR1 and CDR2 from the germline V gene are SEHNR and FQNEAQ (reference sequence). Between the trimmed V and J ends, which lost 5 bases and 3 bases, there was a span of 14 bases. The CDR3 runs to 14 residues.

This clonotype was obtained from a human donor who donated a stem cell graft to a child with acute lymphoblastic leukemia. The specimen comprised PBMCs from the stem cell graft donor, sampled from the stem cell graft. This chain joins TRBV7-9 and TRBJ2-7; possibly TRBD1 for D (6 bases). CDR3 protein: CASSATGTIYEQYF. DNA of the CDR3: TGTGCCAGCAGCGCCACCGGGACAATCTACGAGCAGTACTTC.